This TCR beta chain was obtained from a study of blood T cells in healthy people across ages. With a J-beta primer mix and a sample-barcoded 5' primer, a second PCR ran about 7 to 11 cycles. From the 5' RACE reads, TCRdb called clonotypes with MiXCR, one entry per CDR3 protein. The sample gives 1.5 million to 2 million distinct CDR3 sequences, around half of which show up once; less than 2.5% is in the top ten. After removal of 4 bases from V and 4 bases from J, the junction contained 13 bases not matched to a gene. CDR1 and CDR2 from the germline V gene are SGHRS and YFSETQ. The CDR3 extends over 16 amino acids. This clonotype showed up just a few times.

This receptor was taken from a woman in her forties in good health. V is TRBV5-1 and J is TRBJ2-5, with 7 bases fitting TRBD1. Sequencing used blood. The CDR3 DNA reads as TGCGCCAGCAGCGGAATAGGGGGCCCCTCAACAGAGACCCAGTACTTC. Translating gives CASSGIGGPSTETQYF.